Listed below are T cell receptor beta chains from one sample, sequenced in a study of T cell changes during pregnancy in multiple sclerosis. Sequencing was performed with immunoSEQ multiplex PCR; in TCRdb, only in-frame clones are kept and a portion is missing. This sample has 80,000 or so clones, with around 94% found just once. This specimen was peripheral blood, taken in the second trimester of pregnancy. The source of these receptors is a female donor in good health, enrolled as a control in a pregnancy study. CDR3s include the opening cysteine and the closing phenylalanine or tryptophan. The D gene is left open where the match is weak. Clone size, where shown, is once, few, many, or a class for clones that have expanded.

d_gene	len	j_gene	v_gene	abundance	CDR3aa	CDR3nt
NA	12	TRBJ1-1	TRBV6-1	NA	CASSEVVGLAFF	TGTGCCAGCAGTGAAGTAGTGGGGCTAGCTTTCTTT
NA	12	TRBJ1-1	TRBV28	once	CASSLSSVEAFF	TGTGCCAGCAGTTTATCTTCAGTTGAAGCTTTCTTT
NA	11	TRBJ1-1	TRBV7-6	NA	CASTLNTEAFF	TGTGCCAGCACCTTGAACACTGAAGCTTTCTTT
NA	14	TRBJ2-3	TRBV2	NA	CASIGEGLTDTQYF	TGTGCCAGCATAGGCGAGGGCTTAACAGATACGCAGTATTTT
NA	15	TRBJ1-5	TRBV19	once	CASVGGRAQSQPQHF	TGTGCCAGTGTTGGAGGGAGGGCTCAAAGTCAGCCCCAGCATTTT
NA	15	TRBJ1-1	TRBV19	NA	CASKHEAQRGTEAFF	TGTGCCAGCAAGCATGAGGCCCAGCGAGGTACTGAAGCTTTCTTT
TRBD2	18	TRBJ2-7	TRBV7-8	NA	CASSLGLFGAGGHYEQYF	TGTGCCAGCAGCTTGGGCCTTTTTGGCGCGGGAGGGCACTACGAGCAGTACTTC
TRBD1	15	TRBJ2-7	TRBV7-2	NA	CASSLGDRGGYEQYF	TGTGCCAGCAGCTTAGGGGACAGGGGGGGTTACGAGCAGTACTTC
TRBD2	15	TRBJ2-7	TRBV19	NA	CASSIGASGSYEQYF	TGTGCCAGTAGTATTGGGGCTAGCGGGAGCTACGAGCAGTACTTC
TRBD2	14	TRBJ2-7	TRBV5-1	NA	CASSVGTSPHEQYF	TGCGCCAGCAGCGTAGGGACTAGTCCGCACGAGCAGTACTTC
TRBD2	15	TRBJ2-3	TRBV9	NA	CASSVAAGGADTQYF	TGTGCCAGCAGCGTAGCGGCGGGAGGGGCAGATACGCAGTATTTT
TRBD2	15	TRBJ2-5	TRBV6-5	NA	CASSYGLAGEGTQYF	TGTGCCAGCAGTTACGGACTAGCGGGAGAGGGGACCCAGTACTTC
NA	13	TRBJ2-7	TRBV5-1	NA	CASSFAGAGEQYF	TGCGCCAGCAGCTTTGCAGGGGCTGGGGAGCAGTACTTC
TRBD2	15	TRBJ2-1	TRBV7-2	NA	CASSLTSGRSDEQFF	TGTGCCAGCAGCTTAACTAGCGGCCGGTCCGATGAGCAGTTCTTC
TRBD1	15	TRBJ1-3	TRBV28	NA	CASSLWHRGQNTIYF	TGTGCCAGCAGTTTATGGCACAGGGGCCAAAACACCATATATTTT
NA	14	TRBJ2-1	TRBV7-2	NA	CASSFGGNNNEQFF	TGTGCCAGCAGCTTTGGAGGGAACAACAATGAGCAGTTCTTC
TRBD1	16	TRBJ1-3	TRBV5-6	NA	CASSLGQGVSGNTIYF	TGTGCCAGCAGCTTGGGACAGGGGGTCTCTGGAAACACCATATATTTT
NA	14	TRBJ1-3	TRBV6-1	NA	CASIESFAGNTIYF	TGTGCCAGCATCGAGTCCTTTGCTGGAAACACCATATATTTT
NA	13	TRBJ2-1	TRBV7-2	once	CASSSPSYNEQFF	TGTGCCAGCAGCTCCCCCAGCTACAATGAGCAGTTCTTC
NA	12	TRBJ2-3	TRBV29-1	NA	CSVGGSTDTQYF	TGCAGCGTTGGCGGTAGCACAGATACGCAGTATTTT
TRBD2	13	TRBJ2-7	TRBV11-2	NA	CASSVRTSREQYF	TGTGCCAGCAGCGTCCGGACTAGCCGGGAGCAGTACTTC
TRBD1	16	TRBJ1-1	TRBV27	NA	CASSPTDRGLHTEAFF	TGTGCCAGCAGTCCCACGGACAGGGGGCTTCACACTGAAGCTTTCTTT
NA	17	TRBJ2-2	TRBV7-6	NA	CASSTRGSGADTGELFF	TGTGCCAGCAGCACCCGGGGGTCCGGGGCTGACACCGGGGAGCTGTTTTTT
NA	14	TRBJ1-2	TRBV6-1	NA	CASSPPGIFNGYTF	TGTGCCAGCAGCCCGCCCGGGATTTTTAATGGCTACACCTTC
NA	14	TRBJ1-5	TRBV6-1	NA	CASSESTGNQPQHF	TGTGCCAGCAGTGAAAGTACAGGCAATCAGCCCCAGCATTTT
NA	15	TRBJ1-6	TRBV27	once	CASSPVQGHNSPLHF	TGTGCCAGCAGTCCGGTACAGGGCCATAATTCACCCCTCCACTTT
NA	15	TRBJ1-3	TRBV19	once	CASRSNSGSGNTIYF	TGTGCCAGTAGATCAAACTCGGGCTCTGGAAACACCATATATTTT
TRBD1	15	TRBJ2-3	TRBV5-1	once	CASSLGQGATDTQYF	TGCGCCAGCAGCTTGGGACAGGGGGCCACAGATACGCAGTATTTT
TRBD1	18	TRBJ2-6	TRBV28	NA	CASSLAGQGFSGANVLTF	TGTGCCAGCAGTTTGGCTGGACAGGGCTTCTCTGGGGCCAACGTCCTGACTTTC
NA	14	TRBJ2-3	TRBV30	NA	CAWTTGLGADTQYF	TGTGCCTGGACAACCGGCCTGGGCGCAGATACGCAGTATTTT
NA	16	TRBJ2-2	TRBV29-1	NA	CSVESRGGGKLGELFF	TGCAGCGTTGAATCGAGGGGTGGCGGGAAGCTCGGGGAGCTGTTTTTT
TRBD2	15	TRBJ2-5	TRBV9	NA	CASSVTGLAGETQYF	TGTGCCAGCAGCGTAACGGGACTAGCGGGAGAGACCCAGTACTTC
NA	12	TRBJ2-5	TRBV28	once	CASSTSGWTQYF	TGTGCCAGCAGTACGTCCGGTTGGACCCAGTACTTC
TRBD1	14	TRBJ1-3	TRBV9	NA	CASSTGGTGNTIYF	TGTGCCAGCTCAACAGGGGGAACAGGAAACACCATATATTTT
TRBD2	17	TRBJ2-5	TRBV28	NA	CASSLIRLAGVQETQYF	TGTGCCAGCAGTTTAATTAGACTAGCGGGAGTCCAAGAGACCCAGTACTTC
TRBD1	16	TRBJ2-5	TRBV5-5	NA	CASSLRTGGLGETQYF	TGTGCCAGCAGCCTACGGACAGGGGGCTTAGGAGAGACCCAGTACTTC
TRBD2	18	TRBJ2-3	TRBV9	NA	CASSVSNRLAEGTDTQYF	TGTGCCAGCAGCGTCTCAAATCGACTAGCGGAGGGCACAGATACGCAGTATTTT
NA	15	TRBJ2-7	TRBV11-2	NA	CASSLMLGVVYEQYF	TGTGCCAGCAGCTTAATGCTAGGGGTAGTCTACGAGCAGTACTTC
NA	13	TRBJ2-1	TRBV5-1	once	CASSRGRYNEQFF	TGCGCCAGCAGCCGGGGGAGGTACAATGAGCAGTTCTTC
NA	14	TRBJ2-7	TRBV11-1	NA	CASSPTWLGDEQYF	TGTGCCAGCAGCCCCACGTGGCTAGGGGACGAGCAGTACTTC
TRBD2	15	TRBJ2-1	TRBV6-1	once	CASSPRGGRNNEQFF	TGTGCCAGCAGTCCGCGGGGGGGCCGAAACAATGAGCAGTTCTTC
TRBD2	15	TRBJ2-1	TRBV5-1	NA	CASSLASGRYNEQFF	TGCGCCAGCAGCTTGGCCAGCGGGAGGTACAATGAGCAGTTCTTC
NA	16	TRBJ1-5	TRBV28	NA	CASSLVRSFSNQPQHF	TGTGCCAGCAGTTTGGTCAGGTCATTTAGCAATCAGCCCCAGCATTTT
NA	12	TRBJ2-5	TRBV29-1	NA	CSVELFQETQYF	TGCAGCGTTGAACTATTCCAAGAGACCCAGTACTTC
TRBD1	14	TRBJ1-2	TRBV7-9	NA	CASSFSGTGVGYTF	TGTGCCAGCAGCTTCTCCGGGACAGGGGTAGGCTACACCTTC
TRBD1	13	TRBJ1-4	TRBV30	NA	CAWGGQKNEKLFF	TGTGCCTGGGGGGGACAGAAAAATGAAAAACTGTTTTTT
TRBD1	14	TRBJ1-4	TRBV27	NA	CASRPGTGNEKLFF	TGTGCCAGCAGGCCCGGGACAGGGAATGAAAAACTGTTTTTT
TRBD2	15	TRBJ2-2	TRBV2	NA	CATRSGRASTGELFF	TGTGCCACCCGAAGCGGGAGGGCCAGTACCGGGGAGCTGTTTTTT
TRBD1	15	TRBJ2-3	TRBV19	NA	CASSVMSTGTDTQYF	TGTGCCAGTAGTGTAATGTCGACAGGGACAGATACGCAGTATTTT
NA	15	TRBJ2-7	TRBV2	NA	CASSEARAGNYEQYF	TGTGCCAGCAGTGAAGCGCGGGCAGGTAACTACGAGCAGTACTTC
TRBD1	17	TRBJ1-1	TRBV7-8	NA	CASSPNSRTGIRTEAFF	TGTGCCAGCAGCCCTAATAGTAGGACAGGGATTCGCACTGAAGCTTTCTTT
NA	11	TRBJ2-1	TRBV20-1	NA	CSARIPGEQFF	TGCAGTGCTCGCATCCCCGGTGAGCAGTTCTTC
TRBD2	18	TRBJ2-3	TRBV4-2	NA	CASRTGEQTSSVTDTQYF	TGTGCCAGCAGAACGGGTGAGCAGACTAGCTCTGTCACAGATACGCAGTATTTT
TRBD1	16	TRBJ2-7	TRBV15	NA	CATSRETGISSYEQYF	TGTGCCACCAGCAGAGAGACAGGGATTAGCTCCTACGAGCAGTACTTC
NA	16	TRBJ2-1	TRBV10-3	once	CAISGERVGSYNEQFF	TGTGCCATCAGTGGGGAGCGGGTAGGGTCCTACAATGAGCAGTTCTTC
NA	14	TRBJ2-2	TRBV9	NA	CASSFTGNTGELFF	TGTGCCAGCAGCTTTACAGGGAACACCGGGGAGCTGTTTTTT